This TCR beta chain came from a study of blood T cell repertoires in COVID-19. Study background: Acute and convalescent COVID-19 samples came from the United States, Italy and Spain. PBMCs, B-cell-depleted T cells, or T cells were the source of the cDNA or gDNA that made up the material.

The sample holds one count of this clone. Authors' processing steps: How many nucleated cells were present was estimated from reference gene primer amplification. The data were produced by immunoSEQ multiplex PCR, yet TCRdb's version contains in-frame clones alone and is incomplete. V, J and clone size are taken as reported in that table, and D and trimming were inferred from the DNA itself. The table lists around 230,000 clones, approximately 80% of them singletons. Per germline, CDR1 SGHRS and CDR2 YFSETQ. The CDR3 contains 16 residues. V was shortened by 4 bases and J by 1 base, with 14 bases between the two germline ends.

This TCR was sampled from a woman at least 80 years old with acute or convalescent COVID-19. The sample consisted of peripheral blood. The rearrangement links TRBV5-1 to TRBJ1-4, with D tentatively TRBD1 (6 bases). CDR3 sequence: CASSLEGGRTNEKLFF. The CDR3 DNA reads as TGCGCCAGCAGCCTTGAGGGGGGGAGAACTAATGAAAAACTGTTTTTT.